The subject of this entry is one T cell receptor (beta chain). Its antigen is unidentified. Those with chemo-refractory metastatic non-small-cell lung cancer were treated with focal radiation combined with CTLA-4 blockade using ipilimumab. V was pared by 3 bases and J by 1 base, with 14 bases between. The germline V gene encodes CDR1 SGHVS and CDR2 FQNEAQ. The CDR3 is 16 amino acids. Measured with immunoSEQ multiplex PCR; TCRdb has only the in-frame clones, and not every one. The sample yields 120,000 or so clones, 85% to 90% seen once. This specimen comes from a study of radiotherapy plus CTLA-4 blockade in lung cancer. For the study at large: Among all patients, approximately 18% showed objective responses, while more than 25% had disease control.

Broader study findings: Early blood T cell clone changes and increased post-radiation serum interferon-beta were reportedly the strongest response predictors.

Sequences were derived from peripheral blood, sampled from a patient treated with radiotherapy plus ipilimumab. The chain combines TRBV7-8 with TRBJ2-3, with D tentatively TRBD2 (5 bases). The source of this sequence is a human donor with non-small cell lung cancer that progressed on radiotherapy plus ipilimumab. The CDR3 loop reads CASSFLLREGTDTQYF. The CDR3 DNA follows: TGTGCCAGCAGCTTTCTACTTCGGGAAGGCACAGATACGCAGTATTTT.